These 10 T cell receptor beta chains originate from one sample sequenced in a study of T cell responses to AZD1222 COVID-19 vaccine (dated by TCRdb to the early 2020s). The time point label for this specimen denotes: baseline before first vaccination. The library was produced with the immunoSEQ multiplex PCR assay. TCRdb retrieved this table from immuneACCESS and kept in-frame rearrangements only. Not all clones are present; in checked studies, unresolved V genes account for under half, and no reason is known for the remainder. The sample includes 150,000 to 200,000 clones, with 90% observed a single time. Of the sample, about 2.8% falls within the top ten clones. Sample: peripheral blood, taken on day 0 of AZD1222 vaccination. The source of these receptors is an adult in good health.

As DNA, the CDR3 is TGTGCCAGCAGTTACACAGGGGGCGGCACAGATACGCAGTATTTT. It specifies CASSYTGGGTDTQYF. The V call is TRBV6-6, the J call TRBJ2-3, with TRBD1 matching over 9 bases. This CDR3 spans 15 amino acids. Germline CDR1 is MNHNY and CDR2 is SVGAGI (reference sequence). Trimming cost V 2 bases and J 1 base; bases outside gene matches: 1.

The V call is TRBV7-3, the J call TRBJ2-2; 9 bases agree with TRBD2. Germline CDR1 SGHTA, CDR2 FQGTGA. The V and J ends lost 5 bases and 6 bases, in that order; junction bases with no gene match: 13. The CDR3 is made up of 17 amino acids. The CDR3 nucleotides are TGTGCCAGCAGCGCCGGGGGCACAGCGGGGGGCCCCGGGGAGCTGTTTTTT. Residues: CASSAGGTAGGPGELFF.

The chain recombines TRBV10-3 with TRBJ2-3, with D unresolved. Between the trimmed V and J ends, which lost 2 bases and 1 base, there was a span of 7 bases. Germline CDR1 and CDR2: ENHRY and SYGVKD. This CDR3 has 14 amino acids. The CDR3 nucleotides read TGTGCCATCAGTGAGCTGGCAGGCACAGATACGCAGTATTTT. It specifies CAISELAGTDTQYF.

The chain employs TRBV4-3 and TRBJ1-2, with D unclear. V was pared by 5 bases and J by 0 bases, with 13 bases between. Germline V gene data show CDR1 as LGHNA and CDR2 as YSLEER. The CDR3 runs to 15 residues. CDR3 DNA: TGCGCCAGCAGCGAAAGCTTTTCAGCTAACTATGGCTACACCTTC. Its translation is CASSESFSANYGYTF.

The gene calls are TRBV11-2 and TRBJ2-7, with TRBD1 as a possible D gene (6 bases). There are 15 residues in the CDR3. Deletions cut 4 bases from V and 2 bases from J, with 15 bases between. CDR1 and CDR2 from the germline V gene are SGHAT and FQNNGV. The CDR3 here is CASSSAYRDPYEQYF. The CDR3 nucleotides read TGTGCCAGCAGCTCTGCATACAGGGATCCCTACGAGCAGTACTTC.

V gene TRBV19 combines with J gene TRBJ1-2; D is perhaps TRBD1 (5 bases). Per the germline V gene, CDR1 is LNHDA and CDR2 is SQIVND (reference sequence). The CDR3 sequence is 11 residues long. The V and J ends lost 6 bases and 5 bases respectively, with 7 bases between them. The CDR3 nucleotides read TGTGCCAGTAGATCAGGGTATGGCTACACCTTC. It specifies CASRSGYGYTF. The variable domain in full, completed from reference TRBV19 and TRBJ1-2, reads DGGITQSPKYLFRKEGQNVTLSCEQNLNHDAMYWYRQDPGQGLRLIYYSQIVNDFQKGDIAEGYSVSREKKESFPLTVTSAQKNPTAFYLCASRSGYGYTFGSGTRLTVV.

The chain carries TRBV10-3 and TRBJ1-5, with TRBD1 matching over 10 bases. V was pared by 5 bases and J by 7 bases, with 5 bases of the junction left unmatched. Germline CDR1 is ENHRY and CDR2 is SYGVKD. This CDR3 is built from 14 residues. CDR3 residues: CAISSGTGVQPQHF. CDR3 bases: TGTGCCATCAGTTCCGGGACAGGGGTACAGCCCCAGCATTTT.

In DNA, the CDR3 is TGTGCCAGCAGCCCCGGACAGGGCAGCTGTTTTTTT. Protein: CASSPGQGSCFF. V usage is TRBV12-3 or TRBV12-4 and J usage is TRBJ2-2; 8 nucleotides agree with TRBD1. V was clipped by 6 bases and J by 17 bases; unmatched bases: 11. The CDR3 has 12 residues.

The chain links TRBV5-6 to TRBJ2-3; D tentatively reads TRBD1 or TRBD2 (6 bases each). Germline-derived CDR1 and CDR2 are SGHDT and YYEEEE. CDR3 length: 17 residues. Trimming stripped 4 bases from V and 0 bases from J, with 18 bases between. The chain's CDR3 is CASSRGGPQSSTDTQYF. CDR3 DNA: TGTGCCAGCAGCCGTGGGGGGCCCCAATCCAGCACAGATACGCAGTATTTT.

The chain carries TRBV7-6 and TRBJ2-7, with 8 bases that match TRBD1. Germline V gives CDR1 SGHVS, CDR2 FNYEAQ. The ends lost 5 bases at V and 3 bases at J; junction bases unmatched: 9. This CDR3 region has 15 residues. The CDR3 sequence is CASSDASGQDYEQYF. The CDR3 DNA sequence: TGTGCCAGCAGCGATGCGTCGGGACAGGACTACGAGCAGTACTTC.